The rows below give T cell receptor beta chains drawn from one sample of a study of shared clonotypes between healthy human individuals. TCRdb's table, derived via immunoSEQ multiplex PCR, lists solely in-frame clones and lacks some. There are approximately 600,000 clones in the sample; 90% to 95% occur only once, and approximately 0.11% lies in the top ten. The sequencing input was naive CD8+ T cells sorted from blood. Receptors were obtained from a woman in her thirties in good health. Each CDR3 is given with its conserved first and last residue. The D gene is left open where the match is weak. Expanded clones are given a class, and other clones once, few, many or no size at all.

TRBJ2-2 | . | . | TRBV15 | CATSRGLPTGELFF | TGTGCCACCAGCAGAGGACTACCCACCGGGGAGCTGTTTTTT
TRBJ2-7 | . | . | TRBV6-6 | CASSLGTDGSYEQYF | TGTGCCAGCAGCCTGGGCACGGACGGATCCTACGAGCAGTACTTC
TRBJ1-2 | . | TRBD1 | TRBV7-8 | CASSPRDRGTYGYTF | TGTGCCAGCAGCCCACGGGACAGGGGAACCTATGGCTACACCTTC
TRBJ2-7 | . | . | TRBV6-5 | CASSYASPGSYEQYF | TGTGCCAGCAGTTACGCATCGCCAGGCTCCTACGAGCAGTACTTC
TRBJ2-7 | . | . | TRBV28 | CASSLDSGGEQYF | TGTGCCAGCAGTTTAGACTCCGGGGGCGAGCAGTACTTC
TRBJ1-1 | . | . | TRBV19 | CASRQIDSGPEAFF | TGTGCCAGTAGACAAATAGACAGTGGGCCTGAAGCTTTCTTT
TRBJ2-3 | . | TRBD1 | TRBV7-9 | CASSLPGGITDTQYF | TGTGCCAGCAGCTTACCAGGGGGTATTACAGATACGCAGTATTTT
TRBJ1-2 | . | . | TRBV7-2 | CASSLDQGRCGYTF | TGTGCCAGCAGCTTAGATCAGGGCCGGTGTGGCTACACCTTC
TRBJ2-2 | once | TRBD2 | TRBV4-2 | CASSQDSWGLAGETNTGELFF | TGTGCCAGCAGCCAAGATAGTTGGGGACTAGCGGGCGAAACGAACACCGGGGAGCTGTTTTTT
TRBJ1-4 | . | . | TRBV19 | CASSIQGTTNEKLFF | TGTGCCAGTAGTATCCAAGGGACAACTAATGAAAAACTGTTTTTT
TRBJ2-3 | . | TRBD2 | TRBV28 | CASERESTGTDTQYF | TGTGCCAGCGAGCGGGAGAGTACGGGAACAGATACGCAGTATTTT
TRBJ2-4 | . | . | TRBV15 | CATSRVRSASEYF | TGTGCCACCAGCAGGGTGAGGTCCGCATCGGAGTACTTC
TRBJ2-3 | . | TRBD2 | TRBV9 | CASSSVGLAGDTQYF | TGTGCCAGCAGTAGCGTTGGGCTAGCGGGAGATACGCAGTATTTT
TRBJ2-7 | . | TRBD1 | TRBV5-5 | CASSLLPTGQVAYEQYF | TGTGCCAGCAGCTTGCTTCCGACGGGACAGGTCGCCTACGAGCAGTACTTC
TRBJ2-1 | . | TRBD2 | TRBV28 | CASTRAGDSYNEQFF | TGTGCCAGCACCAGAGCGGGAGATAGTTACAATGAGCAGTTCTTC
TRBJ2-7 | . | TRBD2 | TRBV27 | CASSFEGAGEGEQYF | TGTGCCAGCAGTTTTGAAGGGGCGGGAGAGGGCGAGCAGTACTTC
TRBJ2-7 | . | TRBD1 | TRBV5-1 | CASSFFAQGQGISEQYF | TGCGCCAGCAGCTTCTTCGCGCAGGGACAGGGGATTTCCGAGCAGTACTTC
TRBJ2-7 | . | TRBD1 | TRBV5-1 | CASSLGSGQGYEQYF | TGCGCCAGCAGCTTGGGGTCGGGACAGGGTTACGAGCAGTACTTC
TRBJ2-7 | . | . | TRBV4-2 | CASSAEYPREQYF | TGTGCCAGCAGCGCAGAGTACCCTCGCGAGCAGTACTTC
TRBJ2-1 | . | . | TRBV18 | CASSFGGNEQFF | TGTGCCAGCTCATTCGGAGGAAATGAGCAGTTCTTC
TRBJ2-7 | . | TRBD1 | TRBV7-8 | CASSLGLAGGASGEQYF | TGTGCCAGCAGCTTAGGTCTGGCAGGGGGCGCGTCGGGTGAGCAGTACTTC
TRBJ2-1 | . | . | TRBV28 | CASSSGLVDEQFF | TGTGCCAGCAGTTCCGGACTGGTTGATGAGCAGTTCTTC
TRBJ2-7 | . | . | TRBV7-9 | CASSLVEGISGEQYF | TGTGCCAGCAGCTTAGTGGAAGGGATAAGTGGCGAGCAGTACTTC
TRBJ2-1 | . | TRBD2 | TRBV4-2 | CASSQGVSREGLYNEQFF | TGTGCCAGCAGCCAAGGGGTATCGCGGGAGGGCCTCTACAATGAGCAGTTCTTC
TRBJ2-6 | . | . | TRBV7-6 | CASSLMGSGANVLTF | TGTGCCAGCAGCTTAATGGGTTCTGGGGCCAACGTCCTGACTTTC
TRBJ2-3 | . | TRBD2 | TRBV10-3 | CAISESVLAGAADTQYF | TGTGCCATCAGTGAATCGGTCCTAGCGGGAGCGGCAGATACGCAGTATTTT
TRBJ2-7 | . | TRBD2 | TRBV28 | CASQRGREISYEQYF | TGTGCCAGCCAACGAGGGCGGGAGATCTCCTACGAGCAGTACTTC
TRBJ1-1 | . | . | TRBV4-1 | CASSQDARAGRAFF | TGCGCCAGCAGCCAAGATGCGAGGGCCGGGAGAGCTTTCTTT
TRBJ2-7 | . | TRBD1 | TRBV5-4 | CASSLEQGAYEQYF | TGTGCCAGCAGCTTGGAACAGGGGGCGTACGAGCAGTACTTC
TRBJ2-7 | . | . | TRBV19 | CASSMVQGVYYEQYF | TGTGCCAGTAGTATGGTCCAGGGTGTGTACTACGAGCAGTACTTC
TRBJ1-1 | . | TRBD1 | TRBV10-2 | CASSDGTGRAEAFF | TGCGCCAGCAGTGATGGGACAGGGCGGGCTGAAGCTTTCTTT
TRBJ2-7 | . | . | TRBV28 | CASSSRSSGYYEQYF | TGTGCCAGCAGTTCACGATCAAGCGGGTACTACGAGCAGTACTTC
TRBJ2-7 | . | . | TRBV28 | CASSSPSGLYEQYF | TGTGCCAGCAGTTCCCCTTCGGGGCTCTACGAGCAGTACTTC
TRBJ2-1 | . | TRBD1 | TRBV27 | CASVDRDRVNNEQFF | TGTGCCAGCGTTGACCGGGACAGGGTTAACAATGAGCAGTTCTTC
TRBJ1-3 | . | . | TRBV13 | CASSPRQGSGNTIYF | TGTGCCAGCAGCCCCCGTCAGGGCTCTGGAAACACCATATATTTT
TRBJ2-3 | . | TRBD2 | TRBV6-1 | CASSVYSSGSADTQYF | TGTGCCAGCAGTGTTTATAGTAGCGGGAGCGCAGATACGCAGTATTTT
TRBJ2-1 | . | TRBD2 | TRBV5-6 | CASSFAGGGYNEQFF | TGTGCCAGCAGCTTTGCGGGAGGGGGCTACAATGAGCAGTTCTTC
TRBJ2-6 | . | . | TRBV11-3 | CASSVSGANVLTF | TGTGCCAGCAGCGTCTCTGGGGCCAACGTCCTGACTTTC
TRBJ2-7 | . | . | TRBV9 | CASSSDPTRSSYEQYF | TGTGCCAGCAGCTCAGATCCGACCCGAAGCTCCTACGAGCAGTACTTC
TRBJ1-4 | . | . | TRBV7-9 | CASPPDSSTNEKLFF | TGTGCCAGCCCCCCCGACAGTTCAACTAATGAAAAACTGTTTTTT
TRBJ2-1 | . | TRBD1 | TRBV19 | CASISTDRVYNEQFF | TGTGCCAGTATCTCTACTGACAGGGTCTACAATGAGCAGTTCTTC
TRBJ1-2 | . | . | TRBV5-1 | CASSPPGGLDGYTF | TGCGCCAGCAGCCCGCCGGGGGGGCTGGATGGCTACACCTTC
TRBJ1-1 | . | . | TRBV28 | CATLTELMNTEAFF | TGTGCCACCCTGACAGAACTCATGAACACTGAAGCTTTCTTT
TRBJ1-6 | once | . | TRBV30 | CAWREYTDNSPLHF | TGTGCCTGGAGGGAATATACCGATAATTCACCCCTCCACTTT
TRBJ2-3 | . | TRBD2 | TRBV27 | CASSPTGGRAYDTQYF | TGTGCCAGCAGCCCGACCGGCGGGAGGGCCTATGATACGCAGTATTTT
TRBJ2-3 | . | TRBD2 | TRBV30 | CAWIDGLAGYTDTQYF | TGTGCCTGGATCGACGGACTAGCGGGATACACAGATACGCAGTATTTT
TRBJ1-3 | . | TRBD1 | TRBV6-5 | CASSAQPTGGNTIYF | TGTGCCAGCAGCGCTCAGCCGACAGGGGGAAACACCATATATTTT
TRBJ2-7 | once | . | TRBV2 | CASRPDYIKTYEQYF | TGTGCCAGCAGGCCAGACTATATAAAGACCTACGAGCAGTACTTC
TRBJ1-4 | once | TRBD1 | TRBV9 | CASSGQGPKLFF | TGTGCCAGCAGCGGACAGGGACCCAAACTGTTTTTT
TRBJ2-1 | . | . | TRBV7-9 | CASSLPQGGHTYNEQFF | TGTGCCAGCAGCTTACCGCAAGGGGGGCACACCTACAATGAGCAGTTCTTC
TRBJ2-5 | . | . | TRBV11-2 | CASSRGGGAPRYLHETQYF | TGTGCCAGCAGCCGCGGTGGGGGGGCTCCTCGCTACCTCCACGAGACCCAGTACTTC
TRBJ2-1 | once | . | TRBV19 | CASDEGSGNEQFF | TGTGCCAGCGACGAGGGGTCGGGCAATGAGCAGTTCTTC
TRBJ2-2 | . | . | TRBV10-2 | CASSDPWGERPGELFF | TGCGCCAGCAGTGATCCGTGGGGAGAGCGGCCCGGGGAGCTGTTTTTT